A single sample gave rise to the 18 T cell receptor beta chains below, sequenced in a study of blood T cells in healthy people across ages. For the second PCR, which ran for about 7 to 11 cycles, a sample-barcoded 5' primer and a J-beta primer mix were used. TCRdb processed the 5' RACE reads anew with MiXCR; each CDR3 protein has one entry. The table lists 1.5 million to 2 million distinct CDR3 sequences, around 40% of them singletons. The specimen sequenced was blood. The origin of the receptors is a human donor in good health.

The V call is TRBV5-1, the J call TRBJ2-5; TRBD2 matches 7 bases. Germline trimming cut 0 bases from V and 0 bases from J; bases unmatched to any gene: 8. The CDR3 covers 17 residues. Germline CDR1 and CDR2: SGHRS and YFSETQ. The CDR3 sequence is CASSLGQLADYQETQYF. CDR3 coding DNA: TGCGCCAGCAGCTTGGGACAGCTAGCGGATTACCAAGAGACCCAGTACTTC.

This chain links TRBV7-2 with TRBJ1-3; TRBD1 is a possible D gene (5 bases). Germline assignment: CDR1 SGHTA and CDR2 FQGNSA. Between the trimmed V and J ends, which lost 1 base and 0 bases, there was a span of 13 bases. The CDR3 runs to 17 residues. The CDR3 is CASSLGTGRGSGNTIYF. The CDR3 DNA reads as TGTGCCAGCAGCTTAGGCACAGGTAGAGGCTCTGGAAACACCATATATTTT.

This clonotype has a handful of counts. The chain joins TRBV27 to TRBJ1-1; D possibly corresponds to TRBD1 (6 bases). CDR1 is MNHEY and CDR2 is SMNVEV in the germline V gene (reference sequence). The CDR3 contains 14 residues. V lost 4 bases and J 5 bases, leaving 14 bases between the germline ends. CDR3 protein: CASSSPTGRTEAFF. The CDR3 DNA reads TGTGCCAGCAGTTCCCCTACAGGGCGGACTGAAGCTTTCTTT.

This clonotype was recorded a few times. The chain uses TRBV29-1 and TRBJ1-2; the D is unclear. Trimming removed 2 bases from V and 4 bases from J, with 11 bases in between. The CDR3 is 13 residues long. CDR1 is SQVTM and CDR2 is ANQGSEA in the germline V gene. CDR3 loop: CSVELTTPYGYTF. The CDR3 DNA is TGCAGCGTTGAACTAACAACCCCCTATGGCTACACCTTC.

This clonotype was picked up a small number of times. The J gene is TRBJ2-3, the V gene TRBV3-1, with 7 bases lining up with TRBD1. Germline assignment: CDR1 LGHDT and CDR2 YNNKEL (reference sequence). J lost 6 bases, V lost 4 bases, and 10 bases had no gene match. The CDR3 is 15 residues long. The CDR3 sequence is CASSPSTGNVDTQYF. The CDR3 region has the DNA TGTGCCAGCAGCCCGTCGACAGGGAATGTGGATACGCAGTATTTT.

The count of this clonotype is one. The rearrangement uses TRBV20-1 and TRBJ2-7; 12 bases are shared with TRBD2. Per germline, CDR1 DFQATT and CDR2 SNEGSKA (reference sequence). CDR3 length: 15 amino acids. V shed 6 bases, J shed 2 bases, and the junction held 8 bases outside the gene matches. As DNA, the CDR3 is TGCAGTGCCTTAATGACTAGCGGGGGCACCTACGAGCAGTACTTC. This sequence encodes CSALMTSGGTYEQYF.

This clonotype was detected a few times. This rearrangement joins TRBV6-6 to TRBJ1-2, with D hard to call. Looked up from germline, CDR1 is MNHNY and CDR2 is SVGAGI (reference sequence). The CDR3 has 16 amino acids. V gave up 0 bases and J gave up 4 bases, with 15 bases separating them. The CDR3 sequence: CASSYSDKIPFYGYTF. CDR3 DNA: TGTGCCAGCAGTTACTCCGACAAAATTCCATTCTATGGCTACACCTTC.

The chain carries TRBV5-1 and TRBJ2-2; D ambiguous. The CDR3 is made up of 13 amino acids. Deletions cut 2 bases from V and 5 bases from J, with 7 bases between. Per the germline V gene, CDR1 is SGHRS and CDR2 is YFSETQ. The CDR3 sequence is CASSLQATGELFF. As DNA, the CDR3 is TGCGCCAGCAGCTTACAAGCGACCGGGGAGCTGTTTTTT.

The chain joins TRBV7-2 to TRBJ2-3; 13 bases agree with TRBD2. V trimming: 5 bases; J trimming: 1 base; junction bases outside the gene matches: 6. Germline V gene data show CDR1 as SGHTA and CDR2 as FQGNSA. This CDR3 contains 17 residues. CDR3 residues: CASSRLAGGRGTDTQYF. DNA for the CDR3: TGTGCCAGCAGCCGACTAGCGGGGGGTAGGGGCACAGATACGCAGTATTTT.

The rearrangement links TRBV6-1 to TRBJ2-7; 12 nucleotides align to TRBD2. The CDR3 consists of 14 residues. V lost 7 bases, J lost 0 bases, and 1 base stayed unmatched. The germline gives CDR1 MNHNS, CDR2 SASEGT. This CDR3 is CASTSGGDSYEQYF. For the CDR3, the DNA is TGTGCCAGCACTAGCGGGGGGGACTCCTACGAGCAGTACTTC.

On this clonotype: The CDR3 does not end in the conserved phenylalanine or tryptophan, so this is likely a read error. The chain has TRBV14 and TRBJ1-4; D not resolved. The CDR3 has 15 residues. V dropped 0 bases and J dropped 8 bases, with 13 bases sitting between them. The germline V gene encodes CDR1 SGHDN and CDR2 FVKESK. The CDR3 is CASSQDHGAEEKLFS. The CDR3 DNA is TGTGCCAGCAGCCAAGACCACGGCGCGGAGGAAAAACTGTTTTCT.

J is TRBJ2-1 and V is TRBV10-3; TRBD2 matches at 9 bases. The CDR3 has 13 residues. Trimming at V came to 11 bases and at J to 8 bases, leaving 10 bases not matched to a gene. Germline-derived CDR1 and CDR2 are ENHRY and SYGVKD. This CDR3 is CALRGSGGDEQFF. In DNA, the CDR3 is TGTGCCCTGAGGGGTAGCGGGGGTGATGAGCAGTTCTTC.

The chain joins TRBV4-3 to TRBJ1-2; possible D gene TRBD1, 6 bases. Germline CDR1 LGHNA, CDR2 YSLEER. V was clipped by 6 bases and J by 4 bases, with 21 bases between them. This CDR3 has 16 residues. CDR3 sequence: CASSQNPTVTGYGYTF. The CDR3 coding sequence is TGCGCCAGCAGTCAAAACCCGACAGTGACAGGCTATGGCTACACCTTC.

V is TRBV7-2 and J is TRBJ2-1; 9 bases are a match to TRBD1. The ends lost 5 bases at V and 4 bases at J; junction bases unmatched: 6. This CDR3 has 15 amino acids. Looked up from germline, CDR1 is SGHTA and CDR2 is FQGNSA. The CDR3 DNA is TGTGCCAGCAGCACGGGGGACAGGGAGTACAATGAGCAGTTCTTC. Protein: CASSTGDREYNEQFF.

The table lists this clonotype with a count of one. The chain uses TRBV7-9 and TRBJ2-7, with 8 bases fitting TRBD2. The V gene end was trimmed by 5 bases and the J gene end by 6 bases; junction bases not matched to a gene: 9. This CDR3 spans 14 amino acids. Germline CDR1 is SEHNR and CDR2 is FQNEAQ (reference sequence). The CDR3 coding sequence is TGTGCCAGCAGCGAACTAGCGGTACTAAGCGAGCAGTACTTC. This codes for CASSELAVLSEQYF.

CDR3 bases: TGCAGTGCTAGAGATATGGGGAGGGGGTCCTACAATGAGCAGTTCTTC. Protein sequence: CSARDMGRGSYNEQFF. The rearrangement joins TRBV20-1 to TRBJ2-1; the D gene is possibly TRBD2 (7 bases). V lost 0 bases to trimming and J lost 1 base, with 13 bases between them. The CDR3 sequence is 16 residues long. CDR1 is DFQATT, CDR2 SNEGSKA, per germline (reference sequence).

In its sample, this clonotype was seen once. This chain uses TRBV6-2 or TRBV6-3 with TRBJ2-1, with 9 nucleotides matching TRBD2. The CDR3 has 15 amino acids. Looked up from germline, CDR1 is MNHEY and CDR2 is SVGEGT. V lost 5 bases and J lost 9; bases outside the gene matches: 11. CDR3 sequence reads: CASSIAAGGQSEQFF. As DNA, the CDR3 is TGTGCCAGCAGTATCGCTGCGGGGGGGCAAAGTGAGCAGTTCTTC.

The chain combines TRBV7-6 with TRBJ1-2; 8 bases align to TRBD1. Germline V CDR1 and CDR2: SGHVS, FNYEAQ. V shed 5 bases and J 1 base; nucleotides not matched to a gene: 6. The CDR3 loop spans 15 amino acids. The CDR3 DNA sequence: TGTGCCAGCAGCCCCTACAGGGGGTTTAACTATGGCTACACCTTC. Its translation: CASSPYRGFNYGYTF.